The entry that follows covers one T cell receptor beta chain sequence. Repertoires were generated with immunoSEQ multiplex PCR, while TCRdb's copy carries only in-frame clones and drops some. Counted here are more than 85,000 clones, around three quarters occurring once; the ten biggest clones make up 15% to 20%. The data originate from a study of Ad26.COV2.S vaccination and SARS-CoV-2 variants. V shed 3 bases and J shed 3 bases, with 8 bases lying between them. The CDR3 length is 13 residues. Germline lookup yields CDR1 SGDLS and CDR2 YYNGEE. This clonotype was sampled from a human donor who had recovered from COVID-19. The chain is built from TRBV9 and TRBJ2-3, with a possible D match to TRBD1 (5 bases). The sample in question was peripheral blood, obtained after recovery from COVID-19. DNA of the CDR3: TGTGCCAGCAGCGAGACAGTTACAGATACGCAGTATTTT. This sequence encodes CASSETVTDTQYF.